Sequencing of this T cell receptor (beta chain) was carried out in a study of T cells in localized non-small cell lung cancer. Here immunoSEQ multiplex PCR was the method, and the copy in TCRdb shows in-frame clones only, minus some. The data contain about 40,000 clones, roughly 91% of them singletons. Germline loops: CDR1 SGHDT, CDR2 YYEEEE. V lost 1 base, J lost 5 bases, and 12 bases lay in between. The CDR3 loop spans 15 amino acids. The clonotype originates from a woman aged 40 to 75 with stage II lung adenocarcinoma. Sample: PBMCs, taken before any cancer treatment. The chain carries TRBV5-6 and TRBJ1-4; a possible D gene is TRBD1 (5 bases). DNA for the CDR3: TGTGCCAGCAGCTTGTCAGGGTTGAGAAATGAAAAACTGTTTTTT. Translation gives CASSLSGLRNEKLFF.